The 18 T cell receptor beta chains in this list originate from one sample, sequenced in a study of T cells after yellow fever vaccination. TCRdb recomputed calls from the 5' RACE reads with MiXCR, one row per CDR3 protein. The sample contains more than 350,000 distinct CDR3 sequences, approximately 10% of which appear only once. Source: PBMCs, taken on the day of the first yellow fever vaccination. The source is a man aged 18 to 29 who received the YFV17D yellow fever vaccine.

The CDR3 loop reads CASSRTVQAGTEAFF. The CDR3 nucleotides read TGTGCCAGCAGCCGTACAGTGCAGGCGGGCACTGAAGCTTTCTTT. The chain employs TRBV6-8 and TRBJ1-1; D unresolved. Trimming took 6 bases from V and 4 from J, leaving 18 bases between them. Germline-derived CDR1 and CDR2 are MNHGY and SAAAGT. The CDR3 runs to 15 residues.

This clonotype was picked up a small number of times. The chain combines TRBV10-3 with TRBJ2-7, with D tentatively TRBD1 (5 bases). Germline V gives CDR1 ENHRY, CDR2 SYGVKD. The CDR3 is made up of 12 amino acids. Trimming removed 6 bases at V and 1 base at J, with 7 bases between. Written as DNA, the CDR3 is TGTGCCATCAGGGGGCAGTCCTACGAGCAGTACTTC. It yields the protein CAIRGQSYEQYF.

V usage is TRBV7-8 and J usage is TRBJ2-7; a weak D match, TRBD1 (5 bases). There are 13 residues in the CDR3. Germline loops: CDR1 SGHVS, CDR2 FQNEAQ. Deletions cut 3 bases from V and 4 bases from J, with 10 bases between. CDR3 region: CASSLAGKYEQYF. Here the CDR3 DNA reads TGTGCCAGCAGCTTGGCAGGGAAGTACGAGCAGTACTTC. Together with reference TRBV7-8 and TRBJ2-7, the CDR3 gives the full variable domain: GAGVSQSPRYKVAKRGQDVALRCDPISGHVSLFWYQQALGQGPEFLTYFQNEAQLDKSGLPSDRFFAERPEGSVSTLKIQRTQQEDSAVYLCASSLAGKYEQYFGPGTRLTVT.

This clonotype was seen a handful of times. J is TRBJ1-1 and V is TRBV2; 7 bases are a match to TRBD1. The CDR3 is 11 residues long. Germline V CDR1 and CDR2: SNHLY, FYNNEI. With V trimmed by 7 bases and J by 7 bases, 3 bases remained unmatched. In DNA, the CDR3 is TGTGCCAGCATTCAGGGGGGTGAAGCTTTCTTT. This sequence encodes CASIQGGEAFF.

CDR3 DNA sequence: TGTGCCAGCAGTGATCGAACAGGGTCCGCTCAGCCCCAGCATTTT. Its protein is CASSDRTGSAQPQHF. The chain carries TRBV6-1 and TRBJ1-5, with D perhaps TRBD1 (6 bases). The CDR3 has 15 residues. Trimming pared 3 bases from V and 6 bases from J, leaving 15 bases between. CDR1 and CDR2 from the germline V gene are MNHNS and SASEGT.

This chain joins TRBV7-2 and TRBJ2-7, with 7 positions matching TRBD1. J gave up 4 bases and V 4 bases, and 7 bases lay outside the gene matches. Germline V gene lookup returns CDR1 SGHTA and CDR2 FQGNSA. The CDR3 contains 14 residues. The CDR3 DNA sequence: TGTGCCAGCAGCTCTACGACAGGGACGTACGAGCAGTACGTC. Its protein is CASSSTTGTYEQYV.

The table lists this clonotype with a few counts. V and J are TRBV5-1 and TRBJ2-7; the D gene could be TRBD1 or TRBD2 (6 bases each). CDR1 is SGHRS and CDR2 is YFSETQ in the germline V gene. With 2 bases removed from V and 1 base from J, the gap between germline ends came to 10 bases. The CDR3 spans 14 residues. CDR3 residues: CASSFQGGSYEQYV. Here the CDR3 DNA reads TGCGCCAGCAGCTTCCAAGGGGGGTCCTACGAGCAGTACGTC.

V gene TRBV5-5 combines with J gene TRBJ2-7, with D hard to call. Germline assignment: CDR1 SGHKS and CDR2 YYEKEE (reference sequence). V was shortened by 0 bases and J by 1 base, with 8 bases between the two germline ends. This CDR3 has 14 amino acids. In nucleotides, the CDR3 is TGTGCCAGCAGCTTGGGGACCCCGTCCTACGAGCAGTACTTC. Residues: CASSLGTPSYEQYF.

This clonotype was counted a few times. The rearrangement links TRBV7-3 to TRBJ2-3; D not resolved. The germline CDR1 and CDR2 sequences are SGHTA and FQGTGA. V was clipped by 2 bases and J by 1 base, with 7 bases between them. The CDR3 is 14 amino acids. This CDR3 reads CASSLLPGTDTQYF. CDR3 nucleotide sequence: TGTGCCAGCAGCTTACTACCAGGCACAGATACGCAGTATTTT.

Only a few counts were recorded for this clonotype. DNA of the CDR3: TGTGCCAGCAGCCTCCAACCGGCGGGATACAATGAGCAGTTCTTC. This encodes CASSLQPAGYNEQFF. The chain is built from TRBV7-9 and TRBJ2-1, with TRBD2 as a possible D gene (6 bases). The germline V gene encodes CDR1 SEHNR and CDR2 FQNEAQ (reference sequence). There are 15 residues in the CDR3. The V gene lost 5 bases and the J gene lost 4 bases, with 15 bases spanning the gap.

This clonotype was counted only a few times. Here the CDR3 reads CASSPLAGGFTDTQYF. The DNA for the CDR3 is TGTGCCAGCAGCCCGTTAGCGGGGGGTTTCACAGATACGCAGTATTTT. This sequence joins TRBV3-1 and TRBJ2-3; 10 bases align to TRBD2. This CDR3 has 16 amino acids. V was pared by 4 bases and J by 2 bases, with 6 bases of the junction left unmatched. Germline V gene lookup returns CDR1 LGHDT and CDR2 YNNKEL (reference sequence).

The rearrangement uses TRBV12-3 or TRBV12-4 and TRBJ1-1; TRBD1 might be the D (5 bases). V shed 5 bases and J shed 3 bases, with 13 bases lying between them. CDR3 length: 14 amino acids. The CDR3 region is CASSLGVGYTEAFF. The CDR3 region has the DNA TGTGCCAGCAGTCTAGGGGTGGGGTACACTGAAGCTTTCTTT.

The chain employs TRBV12-5 and TRBJ2-5, with 16 bases matching TRBD2. CDR1 is LGHNT and CDR2 is FRNRAP in the germline V gene. V dropped 0 bases and J dropped 5; count of bases not matched to a gene: 6. The CDR3 consists of 18 residues. In DNA form, the CDR3 reads TGTGCTAGTGGTTTGGTCGGGACTAGCGGGGGGGCCAGGGAGACCCAGTACTTC. Its protein product is CASGLVGTSGGARETQYF.

The chain combines TRBV20-1 with TRBJ1-5; D is undetermined. The CDR3 contains 13 residues. V was clipped by 4 bases and J by 0 bases, with 7 bases between them. Germline V CDR1 and CDR2: DFQATT, SNEGSKA (reference sequence). CDR3 sequence reads: CSATRYSNQPQHF. The CDR3 DNA sequence: TGCAGTGCTACGAGGTATAGCAATCAGCCCCAGCATTTT.

The rearrangement uses TRBV29-1 and TRBJ2-3, with 7 bases matching TRBD1. CDR3 length equals 16 residues. V lost 3 bases, J lost 0 bases, and 9 bases stayed unmatched. CDR1 SQVTM and CDR2 ANQGSEA come from the germline V gene. The CDR3 spells CSVDPTGTASTDTQYF. For the CDR3, the DNA is TGCAGCGTTGACCCCACCGGGACAGCTAGCACAGATACGCAGTATTTT.

This clonotype appeared many times. The chain joins TRBV5-1 to TRBJ1-1; possible D gene TRBD1, 6 bases. The CDR3 has 14 amino acids. V was shortened by 4 bases and J by 2 bases, with 12 bases between the two germline ends. The germline gives CDR1 SGHRS, CDR2 YFSETQ. CDR3 DNA sequence: TGCGCCAGCAGCCTGGACAGCCAAAACACTGAAGCTTTCTTT. Translation: CASSLDSQNTEAFF.

This sequence joins TRBV7-2 and TRBJ1-5; D remains unclear. Between the trimmed V and J ends, which lost 5 bases and 11 bases, there was a span of 19 bases. Looked up from germline, CDR1 is SGHTA and CDR2 is FQGNSA. The CDR3 loop spans 14 amino acids. CDR3 residues: CASSKTQVLSAQHF. DNA of the CDR3: TGTGCCAGCAGCAAAACGCAGGTGTTGTCGGCCCAGCATTTT.

J is TRBJ1-2 and V is TRBV7-9, with 8 bases fitting TRBD1. The CDR3 has 16 amino acids. Trimming cost V 0 bases and J 0 bases; bases outside gene matches: 3. Per germline, CDR1 SEHNR and CDR2 FQNEAQ (reference sequence). As DNA, the CDR3 is TGTGCCAGCAGCTTAGCCACAGGGGGGTCTAACTATGGCTACACCTTC. Translated, it gives CASSLATGGSNYGYTF. Full variable domain (outside the CDR3, taken from reference TRBV7-9 and TRBJ1-2): DTGVSQNPRHKITKRGQNVTFRCDPISEHNRLYWYRQTLGQGPEFLTYFQNEAQLEKSRLLSDRFSAERPKGSFSTLEIQRTEQGDSAMYLCASSLATGGSNYGYTFGSGTRLTVV.